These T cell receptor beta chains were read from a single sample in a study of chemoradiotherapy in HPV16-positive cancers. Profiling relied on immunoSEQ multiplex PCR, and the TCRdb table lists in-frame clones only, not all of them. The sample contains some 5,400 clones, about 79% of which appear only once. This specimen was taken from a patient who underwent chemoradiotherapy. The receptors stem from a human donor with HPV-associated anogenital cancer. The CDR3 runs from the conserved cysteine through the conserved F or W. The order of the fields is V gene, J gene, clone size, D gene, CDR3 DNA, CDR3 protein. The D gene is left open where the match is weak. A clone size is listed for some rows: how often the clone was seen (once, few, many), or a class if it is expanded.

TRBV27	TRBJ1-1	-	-	TGTGCCAGCAGTTTGTGGGATTACACTGAAGCTTTCTTT	CASSLWDYTEAFF
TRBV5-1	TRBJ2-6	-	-	TGCGCCAGCAGCTTGGGGGTCACTGGGGCCAACGTCCTGACTTTC	CASSLGVTGANVLTF
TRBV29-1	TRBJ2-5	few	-	TGCAGCGTTGAAGATCGGGAGACCCAGTACTTC	CSVEDRETQYF
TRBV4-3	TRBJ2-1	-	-	TGCGCCAGCAGCCAAGGCTGGGTCATTTACAATGAGCAGTTCTTC	CASSQGWVIYNEQFF
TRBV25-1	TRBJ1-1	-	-	TGTGCCAGCAGTGACACCAGTACAGAGGGGTGGACTGAAGCTTTCTTT	CASSDTSTEGWTEAFF
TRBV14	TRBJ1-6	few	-	TGTGCCAGCAGCCAAGAAAAGGGCTTTTCTAATTCACCCCTCCACTTT	CASSQEKGFSNSPLHF
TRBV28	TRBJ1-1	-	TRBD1	TGTGCCACCACGGGACAGGGAAACACTGAAGCTTTCTTT	CATTGQGNTEAFF
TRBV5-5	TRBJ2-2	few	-	TGTGCCAGCAGCTTGGAACTAGCAAGGGGCACCGGGGAGCTGTTTTTT	CASSLELARGTGELFF
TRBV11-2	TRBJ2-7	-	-	TGTGCCAGCAGCCCTGGGACCCGGGACGAGCAGTACTTC	CASSPGTRDEQYF
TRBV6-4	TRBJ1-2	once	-	TGTGCCAGCAGTGAACGGCCTGAGGCGGGAGGCTACACCTTC	CASSERPEAGGYTF
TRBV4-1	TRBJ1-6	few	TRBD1	TGCGCCAGCAGCCAAGCCGGACAGGGGGCTTCACCCCTCCACTTT	CASSQAGQGASPLHF
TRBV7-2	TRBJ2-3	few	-	TGTGCCAGCAGCCTTAGAGGTGGCGGAAAGACAGATACGCAGTATTTT	CASSLRGGGKTDTQYF
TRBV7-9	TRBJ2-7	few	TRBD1	TGTGCCAGCAGCCCAACGGCCGGGACAGTCGAGCAGTACTTC	CASSPTAGTVEQYF
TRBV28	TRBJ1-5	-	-	TGTGCCAGCAGAAGTGGAGGGTCGCCCCAGCATTTT	CASRSGGSPQHF
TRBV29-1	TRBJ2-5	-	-	TGCAGCGTTGAAGAAGGGGGATGGCAGTACTTC	CSVEEGGWQYF
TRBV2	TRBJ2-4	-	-	TGTGCCAGCAGTGAGAGTACGTTGGGTTTCCTAGCCAAAAACATTCAGTACTTC	CASSESTLGFLAKNIQYF
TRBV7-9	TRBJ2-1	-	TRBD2	TGTGCCAGCAGCCACGGGAGGGGAGCCCATGAGCAGTTCTTC	CASSHGRGAHEQFF
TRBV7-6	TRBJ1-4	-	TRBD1	TGTGCCAGCAGCGGCGCCGGGACAGGGTCCGAAAAACTGTTTTTT	CASSGAGTGSEKLFF
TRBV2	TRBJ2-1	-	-	TGTGCCAGCAGTGAACTGGGGCCGGGGGACAATGAGCAGTTCTTC	CASSELGPGDNEQFF
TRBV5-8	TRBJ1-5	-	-	TGTGCCAGCAGCGTCCTCATGGGACCGCGACGGCGGCCCCAGCATTTT	CASSVLMGPRRRPQHF
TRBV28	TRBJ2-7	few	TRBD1	TGTGCCAGCACCTCGACAGGGGACGTTAACGAGCAGTACTTC	CASTSTGDVNEQYF
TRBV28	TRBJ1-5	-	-	TGTGCCAGCAGTTCCCGCAGGCTCAACGGCGATCAGCCCCAGCATTTT	CASSSRRLNGDQPQHF
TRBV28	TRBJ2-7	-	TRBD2	TGTGCCAGCAGTTCTTGGGCGGGACTAACCTACGAGCAGTACTTC	CASSSWAGLTYEQYF
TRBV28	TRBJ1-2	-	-	TGTGCCAGCAGTTCACCGGACCCCAGGGGTGCAAATGGCTACACCTTC	CASSSPDPRGANGYTF
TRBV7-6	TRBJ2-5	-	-	TGTGCCAGCAGCTTAGGACAGTTCCAAGAGACCCAGTACTTC	CASSLGQFQETQYF
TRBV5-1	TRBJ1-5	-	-	TGCGCCAGCAGCCCAGACAGAGGCAATCAGCCCCAGCATTTT	CASSPDRGNQPQHF
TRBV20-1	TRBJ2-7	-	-	TGCAGTGCTAGCAAAGGTGAGCGGCAGTACTTC	CSASKGERQYF
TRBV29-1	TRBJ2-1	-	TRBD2	TGCAGCATTCCGACTAGCGGGGCTAGGGATGAGCAGTTCTTC	CSIPTSGARDEQFF
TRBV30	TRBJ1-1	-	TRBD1	TGTGCCTGGAGCCCGGGACAGCCTGGGTTCACTGAAGCTTTCTTT	CAWSPGQPGFTEAFF
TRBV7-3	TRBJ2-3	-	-	TGTGCCAGCAGCTTGGACATTCGAGGGGGCACAGATACGCAGTATTTT	CASSLDIRGGTDTQYF
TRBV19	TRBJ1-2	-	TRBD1	TGTGCCAGTAGTATAGACGACAGGGAAAGCTATGGCTACACCTTC	CASSIDDRESYGYTF
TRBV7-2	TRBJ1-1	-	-	TGTGCCAGCACCCCTCAGGCGACACCTAACACTGAAGCTTTCTTT	CASTPQATPNTEAFF
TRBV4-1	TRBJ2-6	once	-	TGCGCCAGCAGCCAGCGGGCCATCCTTGGATCTGGGGCCAACGTCCTGACTTTC	CASSQRAILGSGANVLTF
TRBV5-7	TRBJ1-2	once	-	TGTGCCAGCAGTGCGGGACGGACAACCGTAGGCTATGGCTACACCTTC	CASSAGRTTVGYGYTF
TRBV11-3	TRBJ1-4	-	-	TGTGCCAGCAGCTCGGGGGGGTTTCTCTCTCCGAGTGCAACTAATGAAAAACTGTTTTTT	CASSSGGFLSPSATNEKLFF
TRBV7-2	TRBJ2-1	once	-	TGTGCCAGCAGCGACCTAGCCGGGAGCTTTAATGAGCAGTTCTTC	CASSDLAGSFNEQFF
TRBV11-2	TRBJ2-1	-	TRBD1	TGTGCCAGCAGCTCTGGCCCCGGGACAGGGATCTTC	CASSSGPGTGIF
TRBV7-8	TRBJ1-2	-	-	TGTGCCAGCAGCTTGACAGAAAACTATGGCTACACCTTC	CASSLTENYGYTF
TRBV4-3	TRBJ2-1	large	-	TGCGCCAGCAGCCAAGACGGGCTCCGAGATGAGCAGTTCTTC	CASSQDGLRDEQFF
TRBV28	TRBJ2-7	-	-	TGTGCCAGCAGTTTAAGTTCCGGATACTACGAGCAGTACTTC	CASSLSSGYYEQYF
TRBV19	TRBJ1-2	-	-	TGTGCCAGTAGTATAGTGGGGGGTGACTATGGCTACACCTTC	CASSIVGGDYGYTF
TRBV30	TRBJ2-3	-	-	TGTGCCTGGAATTTGGGGAGCACAGATACGCAGTATTTT	CAWNLGSTDTQYF
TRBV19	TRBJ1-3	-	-	TGTGCCACCCGGAGAGATATGGGAAACACCATATATTTT	CATRRDMGNTIYF
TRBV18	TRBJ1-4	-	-	TGTGCCAGCCATCGGACAGTAAATGAAAAACTGTTTTTT	CASHRTVNEKLFF
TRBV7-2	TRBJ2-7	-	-	TGTGCCAGCAGCTTAAACGCCTACTCCTACGAGCAGTACTTC	CASSLNAYSYEQYF
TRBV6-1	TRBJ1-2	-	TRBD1	TGTGCCAGCACTGAATCCGGGACAGGGAGGGCTAACTATGGCTACACCTTC	CASTESGTGRANYGYTF
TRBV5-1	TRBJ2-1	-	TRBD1	TGCGCCAGCAGCGTACCGGGACAGGGTATCAATGAGCAGTTCTTC	CASSVPGQGINEQFF
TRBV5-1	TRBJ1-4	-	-	TGCGCCAGCAGCTTGCTGACAGACCCTAATGAAAAACTGTTTTTT	CASSLLTDPNEKLFF
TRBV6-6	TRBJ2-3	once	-	TGTGCCAGCACTTCGCTGCCGGAGGCAAATACGCAGTATTTT	CASTSLPEANTQYF
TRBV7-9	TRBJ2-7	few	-	TGTGCCAGCAGCTTAAAAGGGGGGGCCTACGAGCAGTACTTC	CASSLKGGAYEQYF
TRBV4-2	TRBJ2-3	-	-	TGTGCCAGCAGCCAAGATGGCGGGGGCACAGATACGCAGTATTTT	CASSQDGGGTDTQYF
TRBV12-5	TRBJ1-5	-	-	TGTGCTAGTGGCACCCCTGAGGACGGATCAATGAATCAGCCCCAGCATTTT	CASGTPEDGSMNQPQHF
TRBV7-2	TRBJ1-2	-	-	TGTGCCAGCAGCTCGAGCAGGGTCTCGGTGGGGGGCTACACCTTC	CASSSSRVSVGGYTF
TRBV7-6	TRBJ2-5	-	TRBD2	TGTGCCAGCAGCTTATACAGACTAGCGGAGGGGGGTTTAGAGACCCAGTACTTC	CASSLYRLAEGGLETQYF
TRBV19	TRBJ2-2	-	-	TGTGCCAGCAAAAACAGAGCGTACACCGGGGAGCTGTTTTTT	CASKNRAYTGELFF
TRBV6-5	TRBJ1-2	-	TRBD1	TGTGCCAGCAGTTACTCGACAGGGAGGAAGAGTGGCTACACCTTC	CASSYSTGRKSGYTF
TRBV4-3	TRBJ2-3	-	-	TGCGCCAGCAGCCTGCACAGGGCCTCAGATACGCAGTATTTT	CASSLHRASDTQYF
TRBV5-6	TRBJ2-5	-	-	TGTGCCAGCAGCTCTAGACAGCTGTACCAAGAGACCCAGTACTTC	CASSSRQLYQETQYF